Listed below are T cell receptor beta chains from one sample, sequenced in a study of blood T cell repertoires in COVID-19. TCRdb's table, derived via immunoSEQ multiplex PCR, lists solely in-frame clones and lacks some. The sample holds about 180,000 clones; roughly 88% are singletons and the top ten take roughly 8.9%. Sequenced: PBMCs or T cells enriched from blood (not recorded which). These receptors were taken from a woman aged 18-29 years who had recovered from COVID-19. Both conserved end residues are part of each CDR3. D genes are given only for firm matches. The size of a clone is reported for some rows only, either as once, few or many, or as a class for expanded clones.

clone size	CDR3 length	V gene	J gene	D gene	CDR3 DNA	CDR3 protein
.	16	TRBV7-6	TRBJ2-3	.	TGTGCCAGCAGCTTAGCGCATCCGGGGGGCGCAGATACGCAGTATTTT	CASSLAHPGGADTQYF
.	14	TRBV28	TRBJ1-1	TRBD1	TGTGCCAGCACCGAGGGGGCCCGTAACACTGAAGCTTTCTTT	CASTEGARNTEAFF
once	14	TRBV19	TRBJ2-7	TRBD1	TGTGCCAGTAGTTTGTCAAGGGACAGCCACGAGCAGTACTTC	CASSLSRDSHEQYF
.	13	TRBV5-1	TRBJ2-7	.	TGCGCCAGCAGCTTTTCCAGCGCCTACGAGCAGTACTTC	CASSFSSAYEQYF
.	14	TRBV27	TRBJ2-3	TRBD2	TGTGCCAGCAGTACGACTAGCGCTCGGGCTACGCAGTATTTT	CASSTTSARATQYF
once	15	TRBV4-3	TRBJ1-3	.	TGCGCCAGCAGCCTAACAGCCGTCTCTGGAAACACCATATATTTT	CASSLTAVSGNTIYF
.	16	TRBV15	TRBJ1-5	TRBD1	TGTGCCACCAGCAGAGATGAGCCAGGGGGCGATCAGCCCCAGCATTTT	CATSRDEPGGDQPQHF
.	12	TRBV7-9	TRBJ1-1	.	TGTGCCAGCAGCGTGGAACGGGTGGCTGCTTTCTTT	CASSVERVAAFF
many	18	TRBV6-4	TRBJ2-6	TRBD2	TGTGCCAGCAGTGACGGGACTAGCGGGAGCTCTGGGGCCAACGTCCTGACTTTC	CASSDGTSGSSGANVLTF
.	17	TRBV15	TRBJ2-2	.	TGTGCCACCAGCAGACCTCGGGGTCCAGAAGACACCGGGGAGCTGTTTTTT	CATSRPRGPEDTGELFF
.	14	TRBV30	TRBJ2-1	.	TGTGCCTGGAGTGCGGAGACGAGCGGACCTGGGAAGTTCTTC	CAWSAETSGPGKFF
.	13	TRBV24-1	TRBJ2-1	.	TGTGCCACAGCTCCGGGGGGCTTTAATGAGCAGTTCTTC	CATAPGGFNEQFF
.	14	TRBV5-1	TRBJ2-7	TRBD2	TGCGCCAGCAGCCCGACTAGCGTATCTATCGAGCAGTACTTC	CASSPTSVSIEQYF
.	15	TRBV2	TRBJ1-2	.	TGTGCCAGCAGTGCTCCGGGGAGAGAATTCTATGGCTACACCTTC	CASSAPGREFYGYTF